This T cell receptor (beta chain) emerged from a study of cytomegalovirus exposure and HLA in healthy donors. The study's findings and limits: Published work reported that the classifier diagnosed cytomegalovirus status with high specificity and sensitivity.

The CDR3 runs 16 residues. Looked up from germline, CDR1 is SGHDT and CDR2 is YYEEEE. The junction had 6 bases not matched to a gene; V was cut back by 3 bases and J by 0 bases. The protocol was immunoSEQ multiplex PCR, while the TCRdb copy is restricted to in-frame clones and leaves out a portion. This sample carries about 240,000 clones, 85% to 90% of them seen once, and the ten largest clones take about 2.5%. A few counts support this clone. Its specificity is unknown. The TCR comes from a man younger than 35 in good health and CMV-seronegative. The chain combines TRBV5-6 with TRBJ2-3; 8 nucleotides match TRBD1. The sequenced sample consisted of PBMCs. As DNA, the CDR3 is TGTGCCAGCAGCTCCCTCGGACAGGGTAGCACAGATACGCAGTATTTT. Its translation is CASSSLGQGSTDTQYF. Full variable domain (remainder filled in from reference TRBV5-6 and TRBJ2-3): DAGVTQSPTHLIKTRGQQVTLRCSPKSGHDTVSWYQQALGQGPQFIFQYYEEEERQRGNFPDRFSGHQFPNYSSELNVNALLLGDSALYLCASSSLGQGSTDTQYFGPGTRLTVL.